This entry is about one TCR beta chain. The sample originates from a study of T cell changes during pregnancy in multiple sclerosis. Generated by immunoSEQ multiplex PCR, the TCRdb table keeps only in-frame clones and is missing some. The data show approximately 88,000 clones, roughly 96% seen once. With V trimmed by 5 bases and J by 3 bases, 3 bases remained unmatched. The CDR3 is made up of 13 amino acids. Germline CDR1 and CDR2: GTSNPN and SVGIG (reference sequence). Specimen: peripheral blood, collected in the second trimester of pregnancy. The V gene is TRBV30, the J gene TRBJ1-1; 10 bases fit TRBD1. The receptor comes from a female donor with multiple sclerosis, enrolled in a pregnancy study. Here the CDR3 reads CAWGTGVDTEAFF. The CDR3 nucleotides read TGTGCCTGGGGGACAGGGGTGGACACTGAAGCTTTCTTT.